This T cell receptor beta chain is from a study of post-analysis software for immune sequencing data. Findings and limits, study-wide: Roughly 5 TRBV segments occurring more often in patients than controls included TRBV5-6, TRBV5-1 and TRBV20-1.

As concerns this clonotype: Its cognate antigen is unknown.

Trimming removed 3 bases at V and 9 bases at J, with 11 bases between. The germline V gene encodes CDR1 WSHSY and CDR2 SAAADI. The length of the CDR3 is 13 residues. Unique molecular identifiers featured in each of the TCR beta cDNA libraries. One entry per CDR3 protein results from TCRdb running MiXCR on the PCR reads. Altogether 750,000 to 950,000 distinct CDR3 sequences are present, more than 45% being singletons, with the ten largest covering roughly 4.9%. This clonotype originated in a girl aged 10-17 years with multiple sclerosis. The chain employs TRBV10-2 and TRBJ2-2; D gene ambiguous. The material sequenced was blood. Here the CDR3 reads CASSDSFNRELFF. The CDR3 region has the DNA TGCGCCAGCAGTGACTCCTTTAACCGGGAGCTGTTTTTT.